This TCR beta chain was found in a study of shared clonotypes between healthy human individuals (dated by TCRdb to the early 2020s). Study-level background: The cohort included a few men and a couple of women between 18 and 49 years of age. For each donor, CD4 naive and CD4 memory were each run on three plates, CD8 naive on two plates, and CD8 memory on one plate. Blood TCR repertoires of several healthy adults were deeply sequenced to estimate repertoire size and the extent of clonotype sharing between individuals. Different laboratories and diverse techniques were used to prepare libraries and sequence TCR repertoires, to increase sequencing depth and limit assay-specific biases. Per donor, leukapheresis produced somewhere between about 0.94 and 8.9 billion PBMCs. Broader findings and caveats from the paper: Naive subsets generally had larger estimated clonotype richness than memory subsets did. Sharing across a handful of donors was observed for around 5% of naive CD4, about 4% of naive CD8, roughly 2.3% of memory CD4, and around 0.44% of memory CD8 clonotypes. Because the study included only a small number of donors, the genetic and exposure-history diversity represented was limited. Sampling was limited to blood, and TCR repertoires in tissue likely differ from TCR repertoires in blood. Clonotypes shared by all four sorted-subset donors showed higher generation probabilities than non-shared clonotypes. Rarefaction of sorted-subset datasets indicated incomplete sequencing despite the large sequencing depth. Based on pairwise subsampling, the degree of clonotype sharing among donors was expected to be affected by sequencing depth.

CD8 naive samples were CD45RO-negative cells positively selected for CCR7, giving a CD45RA+CCR7+ population that excluded TemRA cells. Healthy HIV-negative adults with no recently reported acute infections or vaccinations were included as donors. Every donor was a Caucasian adult residing in Nashville, Tennessee, USA. After blood collection by leukapheresis, PBMCs were isolated using Ficoll-Histopaque density gradient centrifugation and then cryopreserved in the vapor phase of liquid nitrogen. Analytical flow cytometry was used to check the purity and quantity of every magnetically sorted T cell population. Each sorted fraction had its genomic DNA isolated and then quantified by UV absorbance on a Nanodrop 2000c. On this clone itself: Its antigen remains unidentified. No much larger clone is present one base from it, and per-base qualities are unavailable.

Looking up the germline V gene (reference sequence) yields CDR1 SEHNR and CDR2 FQNEAQ. V sheds 5 bases and J sheds 8 bases, leaving 10 bases between their ends. Including cysteine and phenylalanine, the CDR3 has 12 amino acids. Only the CDR3 region is kept as DNA, spanning 36 bases read in frame from base 1. Using the deep immunoSEQ assay, TCR CDR3 regions were amplified from genomic DNA by multiplex PCR. Genomic DNA extracted from each cell subset was distributed evenly over all wells of several immunoSEQ 96-well plates, and each plate served as one replicate. For sorted subsets, 150 to 250 ng genomic DNA, equal to approximately 30,000 T cell genomes, was loaded into each replicate PCR. The purified libraries were quantified using a Qubit 3.0 fluorometer, sized with a Bioanalyzer 2100, and then quantified again using the KAPA Library Quantification kit. Each immunoSEQ 96-well plate was sequenced on its own single-read 150-cycle Illumina NextSeq 550 flow cell. The authors' analysis ran thus. Because only junctional sequences without quality scores were contained in the immunoSEQ output, filtering matching that applied to full-length reads could not be performed. Sequences were annotated with PyIR, a Python wrapper for IgBLAST v1.9, and V/J genes and CDR3 were assigned using IMGT germline references. Reads with weak V/J assignments (E-value above 1e-6), missing CDR3, stop codons, out-of-frame junctions, or ambiguous translated residues were removed. V3J clonotypes were defined as sequences sharing the same inferred V gene, J gene, and CDR3 amino acid sequence. Percentage overlap between repertoires was calculated by dividing the number of shared unique clonotypes by the size of the smaller repertoire. Richness of each repertoire was evaluated using RTK rarefaction, the Chao1 estimator, and Recon v2.1 estimates of unobserved clonotypes. Generation probabilities were computed with OLGA for all TCRbeta clonotypes obtained by the gDNA method from several donors. Imported from immuneACCESS, the table was reduced by TCRdb to in-frame sequences with V and J called. These copies leave out some clones; in studies compared against another copy, an unresolved V gene accounts for under half, and the cause of the remainder is not known. That table is the source of V, J and clone size, and D and trimming were worked out from the DNA. The sample table holds hundreds of thousands of clones, of which roughly 96% were seen once. The leading ten clones occupy 0.11% of the sample.

This receptor chain uses TRBV7-9 and TRBJ2-1; TRBD1 is perhaps the D gene, given 5 matching bases. This TCR was sampled from a woman in her thirties in good health. What was sequenced was naive CD8+ T cells sorted from blood. Explained via the paper, the cell subset or site label denotes: CD45RA+CCR7+. The CDR3 region reads CASSGDSDEQFF. The nucleotide sequence reads TGTGCCAGCAGCGGCGACAGCGATGAGCAGTTCTTC. Beyond the CDR3, the reference TRBV7-9 and TRBJ2-1 genes provide the residues; the full variable domain reads: DTGVSQNPRHKITKRGQNVTFRCDPISEHNRLYWYRQTLGQGPEFLTYFQNEAQLEKSRLLSDRFSAERPKGSFSTLEIQRTEQGDSAMYLCASSGDSDEQFFGPGTRLTVL.